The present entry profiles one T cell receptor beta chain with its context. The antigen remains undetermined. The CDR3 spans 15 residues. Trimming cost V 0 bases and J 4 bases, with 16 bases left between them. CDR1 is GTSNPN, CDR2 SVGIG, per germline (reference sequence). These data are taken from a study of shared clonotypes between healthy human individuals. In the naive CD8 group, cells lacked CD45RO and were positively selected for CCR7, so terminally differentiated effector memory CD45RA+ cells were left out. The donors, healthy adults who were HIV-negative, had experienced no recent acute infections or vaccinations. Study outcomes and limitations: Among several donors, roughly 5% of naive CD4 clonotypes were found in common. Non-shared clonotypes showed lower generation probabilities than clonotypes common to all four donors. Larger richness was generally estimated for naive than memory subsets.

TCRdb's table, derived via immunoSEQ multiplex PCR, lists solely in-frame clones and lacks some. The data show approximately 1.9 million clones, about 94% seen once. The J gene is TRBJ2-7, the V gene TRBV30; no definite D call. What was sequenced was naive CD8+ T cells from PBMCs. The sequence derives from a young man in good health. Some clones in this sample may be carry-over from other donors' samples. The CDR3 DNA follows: TGTGCCTGGAGTGTACGTGGCGGACCGCAATACGAGCAGTACTTC. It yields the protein CAWSVRGGPQYEQYF.